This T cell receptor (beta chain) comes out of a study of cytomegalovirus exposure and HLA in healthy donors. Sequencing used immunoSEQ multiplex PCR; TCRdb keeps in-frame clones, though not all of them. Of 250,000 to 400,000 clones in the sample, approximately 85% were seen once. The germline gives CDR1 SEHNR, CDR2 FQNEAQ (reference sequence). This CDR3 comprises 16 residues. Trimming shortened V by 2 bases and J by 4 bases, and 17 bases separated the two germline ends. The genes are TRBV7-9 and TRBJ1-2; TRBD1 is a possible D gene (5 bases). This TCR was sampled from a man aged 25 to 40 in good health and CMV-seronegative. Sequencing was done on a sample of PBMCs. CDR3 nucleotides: TGTGCCAGCAGCTTATCCGGTGCCAACGGGGGCTATGGCTACACCTTC. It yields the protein CASSLSGANGGYGYTF.